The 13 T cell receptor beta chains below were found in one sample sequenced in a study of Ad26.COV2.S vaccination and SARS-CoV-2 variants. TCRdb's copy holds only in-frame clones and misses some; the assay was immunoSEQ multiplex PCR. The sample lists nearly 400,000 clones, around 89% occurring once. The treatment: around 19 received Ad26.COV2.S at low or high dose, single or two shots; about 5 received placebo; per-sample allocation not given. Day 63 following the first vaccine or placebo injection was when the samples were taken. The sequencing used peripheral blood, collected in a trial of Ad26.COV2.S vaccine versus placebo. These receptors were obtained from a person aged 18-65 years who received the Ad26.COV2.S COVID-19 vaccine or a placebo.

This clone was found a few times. This CDR3 is CASNRGHTGELFF. CDR3 bases: TGCGCCAGCAACAGGGGGCACACCGGGGAGCTGTTTTTT. The rearrangement links TRBV5-1 to TRBJ2-2; 9 bases fit TRBD1. Germline V CDR1 and CDR2: SGHRS, YFSETQ. The CDR3 loop spans 13 amino acids. Losses at the gene ends were 6 bases for V and 3 bases for J; bases not matched to a gene: 0.

The CDR3 coding sequence is TGCAGTGCTCCTGCCAAAGATACGCAGTATTTT. This encodes CSAPAKDTQYF. The rearrangement uses TRBV20-1 and TRBJ2-3; D not certain. CDR3 length equals 11 residues. Per germline, CDR1 DFQATT and CDR2 SNEGSKA (reference sequence). V was shortened by 5 bases and J by 5 bases, with 8 bases between the two germline ends.

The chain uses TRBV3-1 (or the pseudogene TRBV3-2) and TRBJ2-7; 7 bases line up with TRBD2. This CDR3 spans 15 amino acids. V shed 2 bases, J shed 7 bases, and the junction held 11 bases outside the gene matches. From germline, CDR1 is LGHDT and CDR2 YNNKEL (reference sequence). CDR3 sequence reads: CASSQRAGPMREQYF. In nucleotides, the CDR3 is TGTGCCAGCAGCCAAAGAGCGGGACCCATGAGGGAGCAGTACTTC.

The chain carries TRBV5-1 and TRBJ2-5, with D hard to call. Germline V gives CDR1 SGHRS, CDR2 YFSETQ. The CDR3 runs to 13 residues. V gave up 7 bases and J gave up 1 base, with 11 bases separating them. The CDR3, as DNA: TGCGCCAGCCATTCGGGCATCCAAGAGACCCAGTACTTC. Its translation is CASHSGIQETQYF.

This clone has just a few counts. CDR3: CASSLEVDTGNTIYF. The DNA of the CDR3 is TGCGCCAGCAGCTTGGAGGTGGACACGGGAAACACCATATATTTT. This chain joins TRBV5-1 and TRBJ1-3; D perhaps matches TRBD1 (5 bases). Germline assignment: CDR1 SGHRS and CDR2 YFSETQ. The CDR3 is made up of 15 amino acids. The V gene lost 0 bases and the J gene lost 4 bases, with 11 bases spanning the gap. Drawing the rest from reference TRBV5-1 and TRBJ1-3, the complete variable domain is KAGVTQTPRYLIKTRGQQVTLSCSPISGHRSVSWYQQTPGQGLQFLFEYFSETQRNKGNFPGRFSGRQFSNSRSEMNVSTLELGDSALYLCASSLEVDTGNTIYFGEGSWLTVV.

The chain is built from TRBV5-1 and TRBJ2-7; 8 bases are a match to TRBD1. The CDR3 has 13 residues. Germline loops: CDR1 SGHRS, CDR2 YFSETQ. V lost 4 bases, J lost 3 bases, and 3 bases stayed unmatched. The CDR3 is CASSQDRGYEQYF. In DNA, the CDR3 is TGCGCCAGCAGCCAAGACAGGGGCTACGAGCAGTACTTC.

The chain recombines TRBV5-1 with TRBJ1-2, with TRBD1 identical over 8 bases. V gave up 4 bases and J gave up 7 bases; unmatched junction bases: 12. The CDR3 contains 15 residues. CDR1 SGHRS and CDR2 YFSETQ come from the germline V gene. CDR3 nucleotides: TGCGCCAGCAGCGGAGGACAGGGTGTATTTGTTGGCTACACCTTC. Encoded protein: CASSGGQGVFVGYTF.

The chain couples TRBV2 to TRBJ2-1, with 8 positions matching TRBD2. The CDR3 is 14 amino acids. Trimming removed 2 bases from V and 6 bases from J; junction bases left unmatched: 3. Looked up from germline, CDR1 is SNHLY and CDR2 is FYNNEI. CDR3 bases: TGTGCCAGCAGTGAAACAACTAGCGGCAATGAGCAGTTCTTC. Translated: CASSETTSGNEQFF.

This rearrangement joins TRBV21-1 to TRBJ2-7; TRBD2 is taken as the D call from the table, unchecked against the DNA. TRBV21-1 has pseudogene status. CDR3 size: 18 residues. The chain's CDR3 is CASSKVLRNSGQSYEQYF. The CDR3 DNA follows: TGTGCCAGCAGCAAAGTCCTCCGAAATAGCGGGCAGTCCTACGAGCAGTACTTC.

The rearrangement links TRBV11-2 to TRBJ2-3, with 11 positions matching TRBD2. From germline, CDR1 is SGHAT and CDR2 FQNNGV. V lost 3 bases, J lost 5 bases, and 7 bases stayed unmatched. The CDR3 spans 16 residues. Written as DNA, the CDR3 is TGTGCCAGCAGCTTTGGGACTAGCGGATGGGAAGATACGCAGTATTTT. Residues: CASSFGTSGWEDTQYF. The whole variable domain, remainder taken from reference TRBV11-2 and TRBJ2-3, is EAGVAQSPRYKIIEKRQSVAFWCNPISGHATLYWYQQILGQGPKLLIQFQNNGVVDDSQLPKDRFSAERLKGVDSTLKIQPAKLEDSAVYLCASSFGTSGWEDTQYFGPGTRLTVL.

The DNA for the CDR3 is TGTGCCAGCAGAGGACAGGGGACGAACACTGAAGCTTTCTTT. Translating it yields CASRGQGTNTEAFF. The rearrangement uses TRBV2 and TRBJ1-1; 9 nucleotides align to TRBD1. V lost 6 bases to trimming and J lost 1 base; unmatched junction nucleotides: 3. The CDR3 is 14 amino acids. Per germline, CDR1 SNHLY and CDR2 FYNNEI.

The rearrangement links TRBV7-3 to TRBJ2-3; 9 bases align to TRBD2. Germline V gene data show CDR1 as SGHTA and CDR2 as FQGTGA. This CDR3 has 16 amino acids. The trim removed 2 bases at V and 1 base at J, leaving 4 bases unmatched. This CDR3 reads CASSLGLAGGTDTQYF. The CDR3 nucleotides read TGTGCCAGCAGCTTAGGGTTAGCGGGGGGCACAGATACGCAGTATTTT.

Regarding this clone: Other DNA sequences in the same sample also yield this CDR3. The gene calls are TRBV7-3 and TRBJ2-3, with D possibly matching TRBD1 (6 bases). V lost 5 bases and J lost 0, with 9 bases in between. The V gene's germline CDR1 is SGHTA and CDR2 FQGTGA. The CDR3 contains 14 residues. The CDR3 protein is CASSLTGSTDTQYF. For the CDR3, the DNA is TGTGCCAGCAGCCTCACAGGGAGCACAGATACGCAGTATTTT.